This is a list of T cell receptor beta chains from one sample in a study of OX40 agonist ivuxolimab in advanced cancers. Generated by immunoSEQ multiplex PCR, the TCRdb table keeps only in-frame clones and is missing some. The sample holds approximately 59,000 clones, 75% to 85% seen once. Here the sequenced sample was CD4+ or CD8+ T cells sorted from blood, taken in a trial of the OX40 agonist ivuxolimab. Every receptor here comes from an adult with an advanced solid tumor such as melanoma, head and neck, liver or kidney cancer. Both conserved end residues are part of each CDR3. The D gene is left open where the match is weak. Clone sizes are given selectively: once, few, many, or a class where the clone is expanded.

>TRBV7-2|-|TRBD1|TRBJ1-2
CASRRQGYYGYTF
TGTGCCAGCAGGCGACAGGGTTACTATGGCTACACCTTC
>TRBV5-4|once|TRBD1|TRBJ1-1
CASSATIQGDTEAFF
TGTGCCAGCAGCGCAACGATACAGGGGGACACTGAAGCTTTCTTT
>TRBV5-3|few|-|TRBJ2-5
CARSLATGMGETQYF
TGTGCCAGAAGCTTGGCCACAGGGATGGGAGAGACCCAGTACTTC
>TRBV5-1|-|TRBD1|TRBJ1-4
CASSLGDRGGRGEKLFF
TGCGCCAGCAGCTTGGGGGACAGGGGAGGACGCGGTGAAAAACTGTTTTTT
>TRBV6-5|-|TRBD1|TRBJ2-5
CASRRQGARETQYF
TGTGCCAGCAGACGACAGGGGGCGCGGGAGACCCAGTACTTC
>TRBV5-1|-|TRBD1|TRBJ1-2
CASSVGQGGYTF
TGCGCCAGCAGCGTGGGACAGGGTGGCTACACCTTC
>TRBV2|-|-|TRBJ1-2
CASTRDGLGTNYGYTF
TGTGCCAGCACCCGGGACGGACTGGGCACTAACTATGGCTACACCTTC
>TRBV10-3|-|TRBD1|TRBJ2-7
CATSGQGDSYEQYF
TGTGCCACCTCGGGACAGGGGGACTCCTACGAGCAGTACTTC
>TRBV2|-|-|TRBJ1-1
CASSGSRILSANTEAFF
TGTGCCAGCAGTGGGTCCCGGATCTTATCCGCGAACACTGAAGCTTTCTTT
>TRBV20-1|-|TRBD1|TRBJ2-7
CSASPDRGSYF
TGCAGTGCTAGCCCAGACAGGGGATCGTACTTC
>TRBV15|-|-|TRBJ1-6
CATSRDRTANNSPLHF
TGTGCCACCAGCAGAGATCGGACAGCAAATAATTCACCCCTCCACTTT
>TRBV11-3|-|-|TRBJ1-2
CASSLDGADYGYTF
TGTGCCAGCAGCTTAGATGGGGCAGACTATGGCTACACCTTC
>TRBV5-1|-|-|TRBJ1-3
CASSGVEKGEDTIYF
TGCGCCAGCAGCGGGGTTGAAAAGGGGGAAGACACCATATATTTT
>TRBV19|-|-|TRBJ2-7
CASSNLGSMNEQYF
TGTGCCAGTAGTAACTTGGGGAGTATGAACGAGCAGTACTTC
>TRBV7-9|-|-|TRBJ1-5
CASSLVGAVEGPQHF
TGTGCCAGCAGCTTGGTGGGGGCGGTCGAGGGACCCCAGCATTTT
>TRBV7-2|-|-|TRBJ2-2
CASSLRVKGGNTGELFF
TGTGCCAGCAGCCTCAGAGTGAAGGGGGGGAACACCGGGGAGCTGTTTTTT
>TRBV6-1|-|-|TRBJ2-5
CASSEVYGNQETQYF
TGTGCCAGCAGTGAAGTGTACGGAAACCAAGAGACCCAGTACTTC
>TRBV6-6|-|-|TRBJ1-2
CASRIPDGVYGYTF
TGTGCCAGCAGAATTCCAGACGGGGTCTATGGCTACACCTTC
>TRBV7-2|-|-|TRBJ1-5
CASSHSTQAQPQHF
TGTGCCAGCAGCCACTCCACCCAGGCTCAGCCCCAGCATTTT
>TRBV6-1|once|-|TRBJ1-1
CASTGKEGGTEAFF
TGTGCCAGCACAGGTAAGGAGGGTGGCACTGAAGCTTTCTTT
>TRBV5-1|once|-|TRBJ1-4
CASSLQGADEKLFF
TGCGCCAGCAGCCTTCAAGGGGCTGATGAAAAACTGTTTTTT
>TRBV11-3|-|-|TRBJ1-6
CASSLSGNNSPLHF
TGTGCCAGCAGCTTGTCAGGAAATAATTCACCCCTCCACTTT
>TRBV9|-|TRBD2|TRBJ2-2
CASSPSRSGGDGELFF
TGTGCCAGCAGCCCATCGAGGAGCGGGGGGGACGGGGAGCTGTTTTTT
>TRBV15|-|-|TRBJ1-4
CATSRGGGISNEKLFF
TGTGCCACCAGCAGAGGAGGGGGGATATCTAATGAAAAACTGTTTTTT
>TRBV12-5|-|-|TRBJ1-5
CASGLVRVPGTARYSNQPQHF
TGTGCTAGTGGTTTGGTAAGGGTACCAGGGACCGCCCGATATAGCAATCAGCCCCAGCATTTT
>TRBV29-1|-|TRBD1|TRBJ2-2
CSVGIGQGTGELFF
TGCAGCGTTGGAATCGGACAGGGAACCGGGGAGCTGTTTTTT
>TRBV5-1|-|-|TRBJ2-7
CASSLAASVDPYEQYF
TGCGCCAGCAGCTTGGCGGCGTCAGTCGACCCCTACGAGCAGTACTTC
>TRBV27|-|-|TRBJ1-1
CASSTPGFLSTEAFF
TGTGCCTCCTCAACCCCGGGGTTTTTGAGCACTGAAGCTTTCTTT
>TRBV7-9|-|-|TRBJ2-5
CASSRPQRGTQYF
TGTGCCAGCAGCCGTCCCCAGCGTGGGACCCAGTACTTC
>TRBV18|-|TRBD1|TRBJ2-5
CASSPPQGQGQETQYF
TGTGCCAGCTCACCACCTCAGGGACAGGGGCAAGAGACCCAGTACTTC
>TRBV7-8|-|-|TRBJ2-5
CASSLAGKEETQYF
TGTGCCAGCAGCTTAGCTGGGAAGGAAGAGACCCAGTACTTC
>TRBV19|-|TRBD1|TRBJ1-3
CASSIDRGLGNTIYF
TGTGCCAGTAGTATCGACAGGGGGCTGGGAAACACCATATATTTT
>TRBV25-1|-|-|TRBJ2-7
CASNKDSDEQYF
TGTGCCAGCAATAAAGATTCCGACGAGCAGTACTTC
>TRBV7-7|-|TRBD1|TRBJ1-1
CASSPRDRGDTEAFF
TGTGCCAGCAGCCCCCGGGACAGGGGGGACACTGAAGCTTTCTTT
>TRBV29-1|-|-|TRBJ2-7
CSVGPRRSSYEQYF
TGCAGCGTTGGTCCGCGGCGGAGCTCCTACGAGCAGTACTTC
>TRBV4-2|once|TRBD2|TRBJ2-1
CASSQTAGGLYNEQFF
TGTGCCAGCAGCCAGACAGCGGGGGGGCTATACAATGAGCAGTTCTTC
>TRBV4-1|-|-|TRBJ2-1
CASSQDLGGLLVKQFF
TGCGCCAGCAGCCAAGATCTGGGGGGGCTCCTGGTTAAGCAGTTCTTC
>TRBV10-3|-|-|TRBJ2-7
CAIRTDRSSYEQYF
TGTGCCATCAGAACTGACAGGAGCTCCTACGAGCAGTACTTC
>TRBV2|-|TRBD1|TRBJ1-1
CASSLYETGLGTEAFF
TGTGCCAGCAGTTTATATGAGACAGGGTTAGGCACTGAAGCTTTCTTT
>TRBV5-6|-|-|TRBJ1-6
CASSRNSLAANSPLHF
TGTGCCAGCAGCCGAAATTCCTTAGCTGCCAATTCACCCCTCCACTTT
>TRBV29-1|few|TRBD2|TRBJ2-3
CSVDLEASGGTDTQYF
TGCAGCGTTGACTTAGAAGCTAGCGGGGGCACAGATACGCAGTATTTT